This TCR beta chain appears in the sequencing data of a study of blood T cells in healthy people across ages. CDR3 length: 10 amino acids. In germline, CDR1 is ENHRY, CDR2 SYGVKD. Using a J-beta primer mix together with a sample-barcoded 5' primer, a second PCR was run for roughly 6 to 12 cycles. TCRdb re-derived calls from the 5' RACE reads in MiXCR, one entry per CDR3 protein. The table includes 650,000 to 800,000 distinct CDR3 sequences, 40% to 65% detected once. The sample, roughly 9.1 milliliters of peripheral blood, was drawn from each donor. Concerning this clonotype: A read error may explain this, as a much larger clone is one base away.

Sample: blood. The sequence was collected from a woman of 80 years or more in good health. The genes are TRBV10-3 and TRBJ2-6, with unresolved D. The chain's CDR3 is CVSGANVLTF. The CDR3 nucleotides read TGCGTCTCTGGGGCCAACGTCCTGACTTTC.